This T cell receptor beta chain was recorded in a study of CD8+ T cells in alopecia areata. Extraction of RNA preceded its reverse transcription into cDNA, which served as the sequencing template. Clones were read by immunoSEQ multiplex PCR, and TCRdb kept only the in-frame ones, dropping some. Singletons are absent from the sample, which has roughly 1,600 clones. At least ten counts were recorded for this clone. The gene names given are mouse names. The read comes to an end 4 residues before the CDR3 does, leaving the germline J gene to fill in the end. Germline V CDR1 and CDR2: NNHNN, SYGAGS (reference sequence). The CDR3 covers 13 residues. The time point denotes: mouse skin at time of skin grafting. At grafting and 3 and 6 weeks later, recipient skin was sampled.

V gene TRBV13-2 combines with J gene TRBJ1-1; perhaps TRBD1 as D (5 bases). Sequences were derived from skin, sampled at week 0. The sequence derives from a C3H/HeJ mouse with alopecia areata. The mouse strain carries the MHC haplotype H2-k. The DNA read from the CDR3 is TGTGCCAGCGGTGATATGGGGGAGGCA. It translates to CASGDMGEA. The full CDR3 protein reads CASGDMGEAEVFF.